Included here is one TCR beta chain sequence, with context. Germline assignment: CDR1 LGHNT and CDR2 FRNRAP. Trimming took 2 bases from V and 0 from J, leaving 10 bases between them. This CDR3 contains 15 residues. Which cohort a participant joined came from the clinical history participants gave. These data originate in a study of blood T cell repertoires in COVID-19. Here immunoSEQ multiplex PCR was the method, and the copy in TCRdb shows in-frame clones only, minus some. Here the sample spans approximately 450,000 clones, 75% to 90% being singletons. Material for sequencing was PBMCs or T cells enriched from blood (not recorded which). The clonotype was recovered from a man aged 25-45 years who had recovered from COVID-19. V is TRBV12-5 and J is TRBJ1-1; no clear D gene. CDR3 coding DNA: TGTGCTAGTGGTTTGTCCTACCGGTTGAACACTGAAGCTTTCTTT. It specifies CASGLSYRLNTEAFF.